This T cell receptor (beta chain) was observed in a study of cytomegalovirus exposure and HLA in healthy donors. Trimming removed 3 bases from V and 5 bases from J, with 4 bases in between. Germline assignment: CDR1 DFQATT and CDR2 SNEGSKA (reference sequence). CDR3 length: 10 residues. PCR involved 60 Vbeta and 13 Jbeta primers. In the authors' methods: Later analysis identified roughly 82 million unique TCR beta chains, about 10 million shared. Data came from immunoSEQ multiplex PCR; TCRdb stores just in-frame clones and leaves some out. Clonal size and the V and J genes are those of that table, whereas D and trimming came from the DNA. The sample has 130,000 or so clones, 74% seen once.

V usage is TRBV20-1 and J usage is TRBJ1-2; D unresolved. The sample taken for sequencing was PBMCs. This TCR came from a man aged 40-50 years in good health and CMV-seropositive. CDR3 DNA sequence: TGCAGTGCTAGGTCTTATGGCTACACCTTC. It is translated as CSARSYGYTF.